These 11 T cell receptor beta chains share one sample of origin, sequenced in a study of molecular identifiers for immune sequencing clone quantification. TCRdb recomputed calls from the PCR reads with MiXCR, one row per CDR3 protein. Counted here are more than 550,000 distinct CDR3 sequences, roughly 25% occurring once; the ten biggest clones make up about 0.8%. Sequencing used naive CD8+ T cells from blood, with Jurkat cell RNA spiked in. The subset here: FACS-sorted CD8+CD4-CCR7+CD45RA+ naive T cells. These receptors all stem from a human donor in good health. Some libraries in this study had Jurkat cell RNA spiked in.

This clonotype was found a few times. The chain has TRBV6-5 and TRBJ2-2; no definite D call. From germline, CDR1 is MNHEY and CDR2 SVGAGI. The CDR3 is 14 amino acids. Trimming shortened V by 9 bases and J by 1 base, and 12 bases separated the two germline ends. The CDR3 DNA is TGTGCCAGTTCCGCGGCGGTGAACACCGGGGAGCTGTTTTTT. As protein: CASSAAVNTGELFF.

V gene TRBV7-9 combines with J gene TRBJ2-2; tentatively, D is TRBD2 (6 bases). Trimming removed 5 bases at V and 0 bases at J, with 16 bases between. The germline gives CDR1 SEHNR, CDR2 FQNEAQ (reference sequence). CDR3 length: 17 residues. The CDR3 here is CASSPPGGNPNTGELFF. In nucleotides, the CDR3 is TGTGCCAGCAGCCCCCCTGGGGGGAACCCGAACACCGGGGAGCTGTTTTTT.

Points on this clonotype: The junction and the germline gene differ at one end; a read error may be behind it. The CDR3: CASCIGTFTYNEQFF. The CDR3, as DNA: TGTGCCAGTTGTATTGGAACTTTCACCTACAATGAGCAGTTCTTC. This chain links TRBV19 with TRBJ2-1; D gene unclear. The CDR3 runs 15 residues. CDR1 and CDR2 (germline): LNHDA, SQIVND (reference sequence).

On this clonotype: This may stem from a read error, because a much larger clone lies one nucleotide away. The chain carries TRBV5-6 and TRBJ1-1, with 8 positions matching TRBD1. CDR1 is SGHDT and CDR2 is YYEEEE in the germline V gene. J was trimmed by 7 bases and V by 7 bases; bases with no gene match: 12. The CDR3 length is 14 residues. CDR3 region: CASCAQGAIIEAFF. CDR3 nucleotide sequence: TGTGCCAGCTGCGCCCAGGGGGCAATAATTGAAGCTTTCTTT.

This clonotype was recorded at least ten times. The genes are TRBV19 and TRBJ2-2, with no clear D. Germline loops: CDR1 LNHDA, CDR2 SQIVND (reference sequence). The CDR3 covers 11 residues. V dropped 9 bases and J dropped 5 bases, with 7 bases sitting between them. The chain's CDR3 is CASSLTGELFF. The CDR3 DNA follows: TGTGCCAGCAGCTTAACCGGGGAGCTGTTTTTT.

This clonotype occurred a few times. The V call is TRBV19, the J call TRBJ2-7; D might be TRBD1 (6 bases). Between the trimmed V and J ends, which lost 1 base and 0 bases, there was a span of 10 bases. This CDR3 comprises 15 residues. Germline-derived CDR1 and CDR2 are LNHDA and SQIVND (reference sequence). CDR3 coding DNA: TGTGCCAGTAGTATAGCCCAGGGGAGCTCCTACGAGCAGTACTTC. Translation gives CASSIAQGSSYEQYF.

This clonotype occurred many times. The chain has TRBV2 and TRBJ1-1, with unresolved D. Trimming left V 5 bases short and J 0 bases short, with 13 bases between. CDR3 length: 15 amino acids. Per germline, CDR1 SNHLY and CDR2 FYNNEI. The CDR3 DNA is TGTGCCAGCAGTAAAGGAGAGGGCTTGAACACTGAAGCTTTCTTT. This encodes CASSKGEGLNTEAFF.

The chain uses TRBV5-5 and TRBJ2-7, with 10 bases matching TRBD2. Germline V gives CDR1 SGHKS, CDR2 YYEKEE (reference sequence). Trimming cost V 4 bases and J 3 bases; bases outside gene matches: 7. CDR3 length equals 15 residues. DNA for the CDR3: TGTGCCAGCAGCGACCCGGGACTAGCGTTCTACGAGCAGTACTTC. This encodes CASSDPGLAFYEQYF. Full variable domain (missing parts from reference TRBV5-5 and TRBJ2-7): DAGVTQSPTHLIKTRGQQVTLRCSPISGHKSVSWYQQVLGQGPQFIFQYYEKEERGRGNFPDRFSARQFPNYSSELNVNALLLGDSALYLCASSDPGLAFYEQYFGPGTRLTVT.

This clonotype was found many times. V is TRBV19 and J is TRBJ1-5; D is perhaps TRBD1 (5 bases). Germline V gene sequence: CDR1 LNHDA, CDR2 SQIVND (reference sequence). V lost 8 bases and J lost 6, with 14 bases in between. The CDR3 is 13 amino acids. The CDR3 loop reads CASSQGPGQPQHF. As DNA, the CDR3 is TGTGCCAGTTCCCAGGGACCTGGTCAGCCCCAGCATTTT.

The gene calls are TRBV7-9 and TRBJ2-3, with 10 positions matching TRBD2. This CDR3 region has 15 residues. CDR1 and CDR2 (germline): SEHNR, FQNEAQ (reference sequence). Losses at the gene ends were 6 bases for V and 3 bases for J; bases not matched to a gene: 6. The CDR3 region is CASSRAGGPTDTQYF. The CDR3 nucleotides read TGTGCCAGCAGTCGAGCGGGAGGGCCAACAGATACGCAGTATTTT.

The CDR3 bases are TGTGCCTATACCCGGTCCGGACGGGGCTCCTACGAGCAGTACTTC. This gives the protein CAYTRSGRGSYEQYF. V usage is TRBV19 and J usage is TRBJ2-7; D might be TRBD2 (5 bases). In germline, CDR1 is LNHDA, CDR2 SQIVND (reference sequence). The CDR3 has 15 residues. V lost 11 bases, J lost 0 bases, and 20 bases lay in between.